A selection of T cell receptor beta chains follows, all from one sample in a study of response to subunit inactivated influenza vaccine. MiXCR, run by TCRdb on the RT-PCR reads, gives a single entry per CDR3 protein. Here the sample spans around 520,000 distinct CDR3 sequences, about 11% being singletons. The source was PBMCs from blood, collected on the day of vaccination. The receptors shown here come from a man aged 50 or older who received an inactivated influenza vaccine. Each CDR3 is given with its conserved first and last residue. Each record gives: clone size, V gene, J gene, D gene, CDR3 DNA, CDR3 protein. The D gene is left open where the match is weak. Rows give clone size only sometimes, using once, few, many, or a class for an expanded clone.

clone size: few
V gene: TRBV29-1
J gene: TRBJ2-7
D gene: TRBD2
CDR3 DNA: TGCAGCGTAACCGGACTAGCGGGACCGAGGGCTTACGAGCAGTACTTC
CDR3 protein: CSVTGLAGPRAYEQYF

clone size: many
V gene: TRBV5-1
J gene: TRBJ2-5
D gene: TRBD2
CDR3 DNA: TGCGCCAGCAGCTTGGGGACTAGCGGACCAAGAGAAGCCCAGTACTTC
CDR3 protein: CASSLGTSGPREAQYF

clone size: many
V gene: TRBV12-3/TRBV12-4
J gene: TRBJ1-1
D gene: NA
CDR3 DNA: TGTGCCAGCAGTTTGTCCGGAGGAGAGGCTTTCTTT
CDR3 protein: CASSLSGGEAFF

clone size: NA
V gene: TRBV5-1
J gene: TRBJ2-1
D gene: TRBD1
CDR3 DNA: TGCGCCAGCAGCCGCCGGGAGGGACAGGGGAAGAATGAGCAGTTCTTC
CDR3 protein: CASSRREGQGKNEQFF

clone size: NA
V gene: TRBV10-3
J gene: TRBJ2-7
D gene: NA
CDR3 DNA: TGTGCCATCAGTGAGTCTTCGGGTGCAACCTACGAGCAGTACTTC
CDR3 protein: CAISESSGATYEQYF

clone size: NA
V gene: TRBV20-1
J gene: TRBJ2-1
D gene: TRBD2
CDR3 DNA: TGCAGTGCTAGAGCTGTTAGCGGGAGGGCCGCAATCTATGAGCAGTTCTTC
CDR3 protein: CSARAVSGRAAIYEQFF

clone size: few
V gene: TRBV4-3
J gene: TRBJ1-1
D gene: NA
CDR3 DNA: TGCGCCAGCAGCCAAGAATGGGGGGGTTACACTGAAGCTTTCTTT
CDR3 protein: CASSQEWGGYTEAFF

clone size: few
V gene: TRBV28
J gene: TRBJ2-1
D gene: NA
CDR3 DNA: TGTGCCAGCAGTTTAATCTACTACAATGAGCAGTTCTTC
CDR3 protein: CASSLIYYNEQFF

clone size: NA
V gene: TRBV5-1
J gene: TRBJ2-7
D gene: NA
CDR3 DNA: TGCGCCAGCAGATTGGCAGATTCCTACGAGCAGTACTTC
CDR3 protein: CASRLADSYEQYF

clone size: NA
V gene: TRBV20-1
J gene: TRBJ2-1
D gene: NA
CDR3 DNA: TGCAGTGCTCTCGGGACCCCACTCTACAATGAGCAGTTCTTC
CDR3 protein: CSALGTPLYNEQFF

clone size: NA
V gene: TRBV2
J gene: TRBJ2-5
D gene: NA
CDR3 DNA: TGTGCCAGCAGTGACATGGGGCATGACACCCAGTACTTC
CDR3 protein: CASSDMGHDTQYF

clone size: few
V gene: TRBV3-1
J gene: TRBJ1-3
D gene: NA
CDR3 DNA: TGTGCCAGCAGCCAAAAGGGAAACACCATATATTTT
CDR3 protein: CASSQKGNTIYF

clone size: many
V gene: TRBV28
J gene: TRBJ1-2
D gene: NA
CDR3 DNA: TGTGCCAGCAGTTTACGGGGCTATGGCTACACCTTC
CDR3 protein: CASSLRGYGYTF

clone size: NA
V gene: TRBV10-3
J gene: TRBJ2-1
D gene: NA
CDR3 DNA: TGTGCCATCAGAGCACCTGAGGCCGACAATGAGCAGTTCTTC
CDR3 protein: CAIRAPEADNEQFF

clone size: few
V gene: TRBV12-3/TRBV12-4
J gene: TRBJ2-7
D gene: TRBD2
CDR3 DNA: TGTGCCAGCAAACGGACTAGCGAATACGAGCAGTACTTC
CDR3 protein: CASKRTSEYEQYF

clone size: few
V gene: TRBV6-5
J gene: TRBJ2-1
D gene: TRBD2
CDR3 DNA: TGTGCCAGCAGTTACATGGGGGTAGCGGGAGGGTACAATGAGCAGTTCTTC
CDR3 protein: CASSYMGVAGGYNEQFF

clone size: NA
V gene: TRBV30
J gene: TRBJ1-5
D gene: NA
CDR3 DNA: TGTGCCTGGAGCGTTCAAGGGAGGCCTCAGCCCCAGCATTTT
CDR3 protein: CAWSVQGRPQPQHF

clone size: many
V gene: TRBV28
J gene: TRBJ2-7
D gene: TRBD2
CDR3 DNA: TGTGCCAGCAGTATCGGACTAGCGGGAGCCTACGAGCAGTACTTC
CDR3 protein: CASSIGLAGAYEQYF

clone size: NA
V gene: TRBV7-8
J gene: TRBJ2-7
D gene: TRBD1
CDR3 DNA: TGTGCCAGCAGCTCGACAGGGGGCGTCCGCTACGAGCAGTACTTC
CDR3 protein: CASSSTGGVRYEQYF

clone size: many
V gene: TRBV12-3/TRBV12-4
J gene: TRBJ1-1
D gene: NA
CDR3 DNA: TGTGCCAGCGGATGGGACCTGAACACTGAAGCTTTCTTT
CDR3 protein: CASGWDLNTEAFF

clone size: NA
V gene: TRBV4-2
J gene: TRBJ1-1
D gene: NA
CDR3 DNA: TGTGCCAGCAGCCAAGATTTGCGAGAGAACACTGAAGCTTTCTTT
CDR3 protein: CASSQDLRENTEAFF

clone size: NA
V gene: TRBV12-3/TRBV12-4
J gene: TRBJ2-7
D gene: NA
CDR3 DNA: TGTGCCAGCACAACGACCTCCTACGAGCAGTACTTC
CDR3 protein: CASTTTSYEQYF

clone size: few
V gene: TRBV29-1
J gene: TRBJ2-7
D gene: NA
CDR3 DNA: TGCAGCGTTGAAGTGGGGACGGGAACCTACGAGCAGTACTTC
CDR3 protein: CSVEVGTGTYEQYF

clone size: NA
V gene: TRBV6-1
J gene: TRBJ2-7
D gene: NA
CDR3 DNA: TGTGCCAGCAGAAGGGGCAGAGCCTACGAGCAGTACTTC
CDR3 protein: CASRRGRAYEQYF